The source of this TCR beta chain is a study of monozygotic twins with inflammatory bowel disease. Study outcomes and limitations: IBD patients exhibited fewer clonotypes shared with other individuals than healthy twins, particularly with disease activity. The co-twins with IBD showed lower TCRbeta diversity (inverse Simpson) than their healthy siblings.

Of note for this clonotype: As yet, its antigen is unknown.

Using TCRalpha and TCRbeta cDNA, the researchers carried out two nested PCRs that lasted 16 and 9 cycles. TCRdb reprocessed the 5' RACE reads and keeps a single row for each CDR3 protein, giving no DNA. Here the sample table reports 300,000 to 400,000 distinct CDR3 sequences. The CDR3 length is 15 residues. The sequence came from a human donor with ulcerative colitis or Crohn's disease, or a healthy co-twin of an affected twin (not recorded which). The rearrangement joins TRBV12-3 or TRBV12-4 to TRBJ2-7; as DNA is missing, the TRBD2 call by TCRdb cannot be tested. Sequencing input: blood. CDR3 in amino acids: CASTVALAGGYEQYF.